Listed below are T cell receptor beta chains from one sample, sequenced in a study of cytomegalovirus exposure and HLA in healthy donors. TCRdb's copy holds only in-frame clones and misses some; the assay was immunoSEQ multiplex PCR. The table has approximately 170,000 clones, about three quarters seen once. The sample was PBMCs. The receptors were gathered from a girl aged 10 to 17 in good health and CMV-seronegative. Both conserved end residues are part of each CDR3.

j_gene,v_gene,CDR3aa
TRBJ1-2,TRBV7-8,CASSLLAGGYGYTF
TRBJ2-1,TRBV29-1,CSVEGLAGSSYNEQFF
TRBJ2-7,TRBV6-6,CASSVGLSYEQYF
TRBJ1-2,TRBV5-1,CASSPGQGAPGYTF
TRBJ2-1,TRBV6-4,CASSGGGGSEDSYNEQFF
TRBJ1-2,TRBV6-1,CASSDQGRYGYTF
TRBJ2-2,TRBV29-1,CSVSGGSDTGELFF
TRBJ2-1,TRBV4-1,CASSLPRQGASSSYNEQFF
TRBJ1-2,TRBV5-1,CASSPGTVQNYGYTF
TRBJ1-4,TRBV5-6,CASSLRGGSEKLFF
TRBJ2-1,TRBV19,CASSPVEGMRDEQFF
TRBJ2-1,TRBV11-2,CASSSSGTTSYNEQFF
TRBJ2-7,TRBV7-6,CASSLAFRSEQYF
TRBJ2-7,TRBV27,CASSLGVAGAEQYF
TRBJ2-5,TRBV5-1,CASSLPEQETQYF
TRBJ1-1,TRBV10-3,CAISESGSINTEAFF